Only a few counts were recorded for the clone carrying this T cell receptor (beta chain). Its antigen remains unidentified. The data are from a study of beta chain features in type 1 diabetes. The germline V gene encodes CDR1 KGHSH and CDR2 LQKENI. V lost 0 bases to trimming and J lost 0 bases, with 14 bases between them. The length of the CDR3 is 17 residues. The authors reverse transcribed all of the isolated RNA, so sequencing captured expressed TCRB transcripts. Here immunoSEQ multiplex PCR was the method, and the copy in TCRdb shows in-frame clones only, minus some. The sample lists about 340,000 clones; roughly 13% were seen once. One heparinised draw of blood, averaging around 120 mL, came from each donor. Using CD45RO/CCR7/CD25/CD127/CD95/CD27, CD4+ naive, central memory, regulatory and stem cell-like memory cells were sorted. Overall study findings and caveats: Whether TCRB rearrangement is influenced by HLA type went unresolved here. When Type 1 diabetes patients were examined, their TCRB CDR3s proved moderately but significantly shorter in all four CD4+ subsets.

The sequencing sample was made of naive CD4+ T cells from blood. The chain joins TRBV18 to TRBJ1-1; a weak D match, TRBD1 (5 bases). This receptor was identified in a woman aged 18-30 years with type 1 diabetes. For the CDR3, the DNA is TGTGCCAGCTCACCACCGTTGGGGCCAGGGTTGAACACTGAAGCTTTCTTT. Translating it yields CASSPPLGPGLNTEAFF.